This TCR beta chain was documented in a study of memory CD4+ T cells and cytomegalovirus serostatus. Single viable CD3+CD4+CD8-CD45RO+ cells were sorted as the memory CD4+ T cells. Profiled with immunoSEQ multiplex PCR; TCRdb holds only in-frame clones, not every one. The sample shows tens of thousands of clones, approximately 80% of them seen only once. Of note for this clone: Antigen unknown.

The CDR3 has 12 amino acids. Trimming took 4 bases from V and 8 from J, leaving 11 bases between them. Germline V gene lookup returns CDR1 SGHDN and CDR2 FVKESK. Overall study findings and caveats: About 40% of the roughly 160 known CMV-associated TCRbeta sequences appeared in CD4+ memory.

This TCR derives from an adult in good health and CMV-seronegative. The V and J genes are TRBV14 and TRBJ1-2, with unresolved D. The sample was memory CD4+ T cells from blood. CDR3 DNA sequence: TGTGCCAGCAGCCCATTTCGAGGAGGCTACACCTTC. Its protein product is CASSPFRGGYTF. Drawing the rest from reference TRBV14 and TRBJ1-2, the complete variable domain is EAGVTQFPSHSVIEKGQTVTLRCDPISGHDNLYWYRRVMGKEIKFLLHFVKESKQDESGMPNNRFLAERTGGTYSTLKVQPAELEDSGVYFCASSPFRGGYTFGSGTRLTVV.